The clone carrying this T cell receptor (beta chain) was picked up many times. Its antigen remains unknown. CDR3 size: 15 residues. Trimming took off 3 bases at V and 5 bases at J, with 17 bases between the two ends. Germline V gene sequence: CDR1 SGHTA, CDR2 FQGNSA. This entry comes from a study of identical twins. Overall study results and limits: Fewer insertions were carried by abundant cord blood beta clonotypes, but none was seen in memory repertoires.

Template switching introduced a universal primer site, and the cDNA bore unique molecular identifiers. TCRdb re-derived calls from the 5' RACE reads in MiXCR, one entry per CDR3 protein. The repertoire holds some 200,000 distinct CDR3 sequences, with around 6.9% as singletons. Another study also made use of these data, one on yellow fever vaccine responses in identical twins. That report adds: In identical twins, vaccine T cell responses appeared partly shared and partly individual.

Sample: memory (CD45RO+) T cells sorted from blood. The clonotype was recovered from a woman between 18 and 29 years old in good health. The rearrangement uses TRBV7-2 and TRBJ2-7, with D possibly matching TRBD1 (6 bases). CDR3 nucleotide sequence: TGTGCCAGCAGCTTGGGGGTCTCACAGGGAAACGAGCAGTACTTC. This gives the protein CASSLGVSQGNEQYF.